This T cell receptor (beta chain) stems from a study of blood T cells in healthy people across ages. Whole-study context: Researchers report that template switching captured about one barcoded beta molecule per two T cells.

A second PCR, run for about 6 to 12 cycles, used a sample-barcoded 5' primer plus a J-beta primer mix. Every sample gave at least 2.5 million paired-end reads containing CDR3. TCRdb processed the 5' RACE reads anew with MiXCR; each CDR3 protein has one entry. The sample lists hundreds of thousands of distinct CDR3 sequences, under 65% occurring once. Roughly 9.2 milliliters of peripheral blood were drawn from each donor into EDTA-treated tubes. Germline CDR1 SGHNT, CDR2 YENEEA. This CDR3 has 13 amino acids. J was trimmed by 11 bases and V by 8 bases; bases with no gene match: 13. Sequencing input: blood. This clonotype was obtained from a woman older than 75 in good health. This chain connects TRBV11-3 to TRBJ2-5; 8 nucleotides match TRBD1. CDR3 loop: CASGRTGYNEQYF. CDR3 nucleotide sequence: TGTGCCAGCGGCCGGACAGGGTACAATGAGCAGTACTTC.